Presented here are 13 T cell receptor beta chains from one specimen sequenced in a study of cytomegalovirus exposure and HLA in healthy donors. Primers: 60 Vbeta forward and 13 Jbeta reverse. Measured with immunoSEQ multiplex PCR; TCRdb has only the in-frame clones, and not every one. Of a few hundred thousand clones listed, about 80% are singletons. Material: PBMCs. The source is a man aged 18 to 30 in good health and CMV-seronegative.

This chain uses TRBV6-4 with TRBJ2-3; D not resolved. V lost 0 bases, J lost 4 bases, and 5 bases lay in between. Germline V lookup: CDR1 MRHNA, CDR2 SNTAGT. The CDR3 covers 13 residues. The CDR3 DNA reads as TGTGCCAGCAGTGACTCGGCCCCAGATACGCAGTATTTT. Translated: CASSDSAPDTQYF.

V is TRBV2 and J is TRBJ2-3, with TRBD2 matching over 7 bases. Looked up from germline, CDR1 is SNHLY and CDR2 is FYNNEI. The V and J ends lost 2 bases and 3 bases, in that order; junction bases with no gene match: 11. The CDR3 extends over 17 amino acids. The DNA of the CDR3 is TGTGCCAGCAGTGAACCCTCGGGGAGGGAAGGGACAGATACGCAGTATTTT. Its translation is CASSEPSGREGTDTQYF.

The chain joins TRBV7-3 to TRBJ2-3, with D perhaps TRBD2 (6 bases). The germline CDR1 and CDR2 sequences are SGHTA and FQGTGA. The germline V and J ends were trimmed by 5 bases and 3 bases, with 18 bases remaining between them. The CDR3 has 16 residues. In DNA form, the CDR3 reads TGTGCCAGCAGCCCCGAGCTCGGGAGAGGGACAGATACGCAGTATTTT. Amino acids: CASSPELGRGTDTQYF.

This chain links TRBV28 with TRBJ2-2; D is perhaps TRBD1 (5 bases). From germline, CDR1 is MDHEN and CDR2 SYDVKM. V was cut by 2 bases and J by 4 bases, with 11 bases left in between. The CDR3 is made up of 15 amino acids. The CDR3 is CASSLVRQPTGELFF. The CDR3 DNA reads as TGTGCCAGCAGTTTAGTCCGACAGCCCACCGGGGAGCTGTTTTTT. Full variable domain (outside the CDR3, taken from reference TRBV28 and TRBJ2-2): DVKVTQSSRYLVKRTGEKVFLECVQDMDHENMFWYRQDPGLGLRLIYFSYDVKMKEKGDIPEGYSVSREKKERFSLILESASTNQTSMYLCASSLVRQPTGELFFGEGSRLTVL.

This rearrangement joins TRBV15 to TRBJ1-5; the D gene is possibly TRBD1 (5 bases). Trimming removed 5 bases from V and 7 bases from J, with 9 bases in between. Per the germline V gene, CDR1 is LNHNV and CDR2 is YYDKDF (reference sequence). The CDR3 loop spans 12 amino acids. This chain's CDR3 is CATSERGQPQHF. In DNA, the CDR3 is TGTGCCACCAGCGAAAGGGGCCAGCCCCAGCATTTT.

This chain connects TRBV7-9 to TRBJ2-3; 11 nucleotides line up with TRBD2. This CDR3 region has 18 residues. Germline CDR1 SEHNR, CDR2 FQNEAQ (reference sequence). Trimming removed 1 base from V and 2 bases from J; junction bases left unmatched: 8. CDR3 nucleotides: TGTGCCAGCAGCTTAGTGGGGCGGGGACTAGCGGACACAGATACGCAGTATTTT. It specifies CASSLVGRGLADTDTQYF.

The chain carries TRBV27 and TRBJ1-4, with TRBD1 as a possible D gene (5 bases). Trimming stripped 5 bases from V and 6 bases from J, with 16 bases between. The CDR3 contains 15 residues. Looked up from germline, CDR1 is MNHEY and CDR2 is SMNVEV (reference sequence). CDR3 nucleotide sequence: TGTGCCAGCAGTCCAGCAGGGTGGAGCGATGAAAAACTGTTTTTT. This translates into CASSPAGWSDEKLFF.

This chain links TRBV13 with TRBJ2-3; a weak D match, TRBD2 (7 bases). V was pared by 5 bases and J by 2 bases, with 14 bases between. CDR1 PRHDT and CDR2 FYEKMQ come from the germline V gene (reference sequence). The CDR3 runs to 15 residues. DNA for the CDR3: TGTGCCAGCAGCCCCGAAGGGGGGGACACAGATACGCAGTATTTT. Translating gives CASSPEGGDTDTQYF. The complete variable domain, with remaining parts taken from reference TRBV13 and TRBJ2-3, reads AAGVIQSPRHLIKEKRETATLKCYPIPRHDTVYWYQQGPGQDPQFLISFYEKMQSDKGSIPDRFSAQQFSDYHSELNMSSLELGDSALYFCASSPEGGDTDTQYFGPGTRLTVL.

This clone appeared once. This sequence joins TRBV5-1 and TRBJ2-7, with 10 nucleotides matching TRBD1. Germline V gene sequence: CDR1 SGHRS, CDR2 YFSETQ. With V trimmed by 0 bases and J by 5 bases, 5 bases remained unmatched. The CDR3 has 15 amino acids. The CDR3 protein is CASSLVGTGVNEQYF. The CDR3 nucleotides are TGCGCCAGCAGCTTGGTCGGGACAGGGGTTAACGAGCAGTACTTC.

V gene TRBV7-2 combines with J gene TRBJ1-6; 7 nucleotides align to TRBD1. The germline V gene has CDR1 SGHTA and CDR2 FQGNSA. Losses at the gene ends were 4 bases for V and 7 bases for J; bases not matched to a gene: 7. This CDR3 comprises 15 residues. The CDR3 loop is CASSWAGQENSPLHF. The CDR3 coding sequence is TGTGCCAGCAGCTGGGCTGGACAGGAAAATTCACCCCTCCACTTT.

This clone was found a few times. This chain links TRBV19 with TRBJ1-5; D is undetermined. From germline, CDR1 is LNHDA and CDR2 SQIVND (reference sequence). The V gene lost 5 bases and the J gene lost 2 bases, with 7 bases spanning the gap. This CDR3 contains 13 residues. CDR3 amino acids: CASSPVRNQPQHF. DNA for the CDR3: TGTGCCAGTAGTCCAGTACGCAATCAGCCCCAGCATTTT.

The V call is TRBV30, the J call TRBJ1-5; D perhaps matches TRBD1 (5 bases). CDR3 size: 15 residues. With 2 bases removed from V and 6 bases from J, the gap between germline ends came to 17 bases. CDR1 is GTSNPN, CDR2 SVGIG, per germline (reference sequence). CDR3 protein: CAWSLANPQGQPQHF. Here the CDR3 DNA reads TGTGCCTGGAGTTTGGCAAATCCTCAGGGTCAGCCCCAGCATTTT. The variable domain in full, completed from reference TRBV30 and TRBJ1-5, reads SQTIHQWPATLVQPVGSPLSLECTVEGTSNPNLYWYRQAAGRGLQLLFYSVGIGQISSEVPQNLSASRPQDRQFILSSKKLLLSDSGFYLCAWSLANPQGQPQHFGDGTRLSIL.

This chain uses TRBV4-3 with TRBJ1-1; D might be TRBD1 (6 bases). Per germline, CDR1 LGHNA and CDR2 YSLEER. CDR3 length equals 17 residues. V was pared by 0 bases and J by 3 bases, with 17 bases between. CDR3 loop: CASSQEWGEGVYTEAFF. The CDR3 DNA reads TGCGCCAGCAGCCAAGAATGGGGAGAGGGGGTGTACACTGAAGCTTTCTTT.